What follows are 22 T cell receptor beta chains derived from one specimen sequenced in a study of T-cell reconstitution after alpha-beta-depleted transplantation in children. For TCRbeta, the library was prepared with unique molecular identifiers. TCRdb redid the calling of the PCR reads with MiXCR, one entry per CDR3 protein. The sample lists 200,000 or so distinct CDR3 sequences, about 6% seen once, with 4.5% in the top ten. Sequenced here: PBMCs, sampled before TCRalphabeta/CD19-depleted stem cell transplant. These receptors came from a girl in the first two years of life with combined immunodeficiency, due to receive a stem cell transplant.

In its sample, this clonotype was seen many times. J is TRBJ2-7 and V is TRBV4-3, with TRBD2 as a possible D gene (6 bases). This CDR3 spans 16 amino acids. Per germline, CDR1 LGHNA and CDR2 YSLEER. Between the trimmed V and J ends, which lost 1 base and 7 bases, there was a span of 20 bases. For the CDR3, the DNA is TGCGCCAGCAGCCAAGGCTCCGGAGGGGCTGTCTGGGAGCAGTACTTC. Amino acid sequence: CASSQGSGGAVWEQYF.

This clonotype has at least ten counts. The genes are TRBV6-2 or TRBV6-3 and TRBJ2-3; tentatively, D is TRBD2 (6 bases). The CDR3 is 13 amino acids. CDR1 and CDR2 (germline): MNHEY, SVGEGT. Trimming took 7 bases from V and 1 from J, leaving 9 bases between them. CDR3 sequence reads: CASTASGTDTQYF. The CDR3 nucleotides read TGTGCCAGCACCGCTAGCGGCACAGATACGCAGTATTTT.

This clonotype was seen many times. The chain recombines TRBV20-1 with TRBJ1-2; 11 positions agree with TRBD1. Per the germline V gene, CDR1 is DFQATT and CDR2 is SNEGSKA (reference sequence). The CDR3 consists of 15 residues. J lost 6 bases, V lost 3 bases, and 9 bases had no gene match. CDR3 sequence reads: CSASRRTGGSNGYTF. CDR3 coding DNA: TGCAGTGCTAGCAGGCGGACAGGGGGCTCTAATGGCTACACCTTC.

This clonotype occurred many times. The gene calls are TRBV20-1 and TRBJ2-7, with 8 bases fitting TRBD2. In germline, CDR1 is DFQATT, CDR2 SNEGSKA (reference sequence). V shed 3 bases and J 3 bases; nucleotides not matched to a gene: 10. CDR3 length: 15 residues. CDR3 region: CSARGTSRGFYEQYF. The CDR3, as DNA: TGCAGTGCTAGGGGGACTAGTCGGGGGTTCTACGAGCAGTACTTC.

This clonotype has a count of ten or more. The chain carries TRBV12-3 or TRBV12-4 and TRBJ2-1, with 7 bases aligning to TRBD2. This CDR3 region has 15 residues. Trimming at V came to 5 bases and at J to 3 bases, leaving 7 bases not matched to a gene. The CDR3 DNA sequence: TGTGCCAGCAGTCCACTAGCGCCAAGCTACAATGAGCAGTTCTTC. It codes for CASSPLAPSYNEQFF.

This clonotype was recorded at least ten times. This chain uses TRBV10-3 with TRBJ2-1; 12 bases fit TRBD1. Germline lookup yields CDR1 ENHRY and CDR2 SYGVKD. The CDR3 length is 14 residues. J gave up 8 bases and V 4 bases, and 3 bases lay outside the gene matches. This CDR3 is CAISVRDRGHEQFF. The CDR3 DNA is TGTGCCATCAGTGTGCGGGACAGGGGGCATGAGCAGTTCTTC.

The table lists this clonotype with many counts. This chain links TRBV28 with TRBJ1-2, with a tentative D call TRBD1 (5 bases). V was clipped by 6 bases and J by 4 bases, with 12 bases between them. The V gene's germline CDR1 is MDHEN and CDR2 SYDVKM. The CDR3 consists of 13 residues. The CDR3 bases are TGTGCCAGCAGGGGGACCGGAGGCTATGGCTACACCTTC. This codes for CASRGTGGYGYTF.

This clonotype has a count of ten or more. This chain's CDR3 is CASSLEGFEQYF. The CDR3 DNA follows: TGCGCCAGCAGCTTGGAAGGTTTCGAGCAGTACTTC. The chain joins TRBV5-1 to TRBJ2-7; the D is unclear. Trimming shortened V by 0 bases and J by 6 bases, and 7 bases separated the two germline ends. Germline V gene sequence: CDR1 SGHRS, CDR2 YFSETQ. The CDR3 has 12 amino acids. The full variable domain, with the rest looked up from reference TRBV5-1 and TRBJ2-7, is KAGVTQTPRYLIKTRGQQVTLSCSPISGHRSVSWYQQTPGQGLQFLFEYFSETQRNKGNFPGRFSGRQFSNSRSEMNVSTLELGDSALYLCASSLEGFEQYFGPGTRLTVT.

This clonotype was picked up many times. CDR3 region: CASSSFNGYTF. The CDR3 DNA reads as TGTGCCAGCAGCTCCTTCAATGGCTACACCTTC. V usage is TRBV7-3 and J usage is TRBJ1-2; D unresolved. Per the germline V gene, CDR1 is SGHTA and CDR2 is FQGTGA. Trimming removed 4 bases from V and 6 bases from J, with 6 bases in between. The CDR3 contains 11 residues. The whole variable domain, remainder taken from reference TRBV7-3 and TRBJ1-2, is GAGVSQTPSNKVTEKGKYVELRCDPISGHTALYWYRQSLGQGPEFLIYFQGTGAADDSGLPNDRFFAVRPEGSVSTLKIQRTERGDSAVYLCASSSFNGYTFGSGTRLTVV.

This clonotype was observed a few times. The chain is built from TRBV20-1 and TRBJ2-3; TRBD2 agrees at 10 bases. Trimming at V came to 1 base and at J to 4 bases, leaving 14 bases not matched to a gene. There are 18 residues in the CDR3. Per the germline V gene, CDR1 is DFQATT and CDR2 is SNEGSKA (reference sequence). The CDR3 loop reads CSARVLVSGGAPADTQYF. CDR3 coding DNA: TGCAGTGCTAGAGTCCTAGTAAGCGGGGGGGCACCTGCAGATACGCAGTATTTT.

This clonotype has at least ten counts. This chain connects TRBV20-1 to TRBJ2-7, with D unclear. Germline CDR1 is DFQATT and CDR2 is SNEGSKA (reference sequence). V lost 1 base and J 0 bases, leaving 10 bases between the germline ends. The CDR3 consists of 14 residues. Here the CDR3 DNA reads TGCAGTGCTAGAGTAAAGGGCAGCTCCTACGAGCAGTACTTC. This sequence encodes CSARVKGSSYEQYF.

This clonotype has a count of ten or more. The rearrangement links TRBV7-2 to TRBJ2-1, with 11 bases identical to TRBD2. The ends lost 6 bases at V and 2 bases at J; junction bases unmatched: 9. The germline gives CDR1 SGHTA, CDR2 FQGNSA. The CDR3 length is 17 residues. Here the CDR3 DNA reads TGTGCCAGCAGTTCCATAGCGGGGGGGTACCCCTACAATGAGCAGTTCTTC. Its translation is CASSSIAGGYPYNEQFF.

This clonotype appeared many times. The chain carries TRBV12-3 or TRBV12-4 and TRBJ1-1, with 9 bases that match TRBD1. The CDR3 runs 17 residues. Trimming took 5 bases from V and 3 from J; bases not matched to a gene: 13. The CDR3, as DNA: TGTGCCAGCAGTAAAGGAAACAGGGGGCGAACAGACACTGAAGCTTTCTTT. Amino acid sequence: CASSKGNRGRTDTEAFF.

This clonotype was recorded many times. The J gene is TRBJ2-1, the V gene TRBV19, with TRBD2 identical over 11 bases. Per germline, CDR1 LNHDA and CDR2 SQIVND (reference sequence). The CDR3 totals 16 residues. V shed 0 bases and J 8 bases; nucleotides not matched to a gene: 6. CDR3 sequence reads: CASSIDLTSGRDEQFF. The CDR3 nucleotides are TGTGCCAGTAGTATAGATTTAACTAGCGGGAGAGATGAGCAGTTCTTC.

This clonotype was observed many times. The chain employs TRBV20-1 and TRBJ2-7, with D perhaps matching TRBD1 or TRBD2 (5 bases each). CDR1 is DFQATT and CDR2 is SNEGSKA in the germline V gene (reference sequence). The V end was cut by 0 bases, the J end by 3 bases, with 12 bases between. The CDR3 covers 14 residues. Here the CDR3 reads CSARDRGPSYEQYF. CDR3 bases: TGCAGTGCTAGAGATCGGGGCCCCAGCTACGAGCAGTACTTC.

The chain employs TRBV16 and TRBJ2-7; D ambiguous. The CDR3 covers 19 residues. Trimming stripped 2 bases from V and 1 base from J, with 24 bases between. Germline values: CDR1 KGHSY, CDR2 FQNENV. In DNA form, the CDR3 reads TGTGCCAGCAGCCAACATTCCGGTCAATTCTTTTACCCTTCCTACGAGCAGTACTTC. Translating it yields CASSQHSGQFFYPSYEQYF.

Many counts were recorded for this clonotype. The V gene is TRBV24-1, the J gene TRBJ1-5; a weak D match, TRBD1 (5 bases). Between the trimmed V and J ends, which lost 2 bases and 4 bases, there was a span of 14 bases. This CDR3 has 16 amino acids. Germline loops: CDR1 KGHDR, CDR2 SFDVKD. In DNA form, the CDR3 reads TGTGCCACCAGTGATTCTTTAGGGGACCCTAATCAGCCCCAGCATTTT. It encodes CATSDSLGDPNQPQHF.

This clonotype occurred many times. The V and J genes are TRBV27 and TRBJ2-1; 10 bases match TRBD2. Germline V gives CDR1 MNHEY, CDR2 SMNVEV (reference sequence). Germline trimming cut 4 bases from V and 7 bases from J; bases unmatched to any gene: 13. The CDR3 runs 17 residues. Here the CDR3 reads CASSSGDFSGRTNEQFF. The CDR3 DNA sequence: TGTGCCAGCAGTTCGGGTGATTTTAGCGGGAGGACTAATGAGCAGTTCTTC.

Many counts were recorded for this clonotype. This sequence joins TRBV7-9 and TRBJ2-1; TRBD2 aligns across 10 bases. This CDR3 comprises 17 residues. Germline lookup yields CDR1 SEHNR and CDR2 FQNEAQ (reference sequence). Trimming cost V 4 bases and J 4 bases; bases outside gene matches: 10. The CDR3 reads CASSSPGASGRYNEQFF. The CDR3 DNA is TGTGCCAGCAGCTCCCCGGGGGCTAGCGGGAGATACAATGAGCAGTTCTTC.

This clonotype was seen repeatedly, ten times or more. CDR3 sequence (DNA): TGTGCCAGCAGCCTCTTGACTAGCGGGAGCTACAATGAGCAGTTCTTC. This gives the protein CASSLLTSGSYNEQFF. The rearrangement joins TRBV7-3 to TRBJ2-1; 12 bases agree with TRBD2. The germline V gene encodes CDR1 SGHTA and CDR2 FQGTGA. This CDR3 has 16 residues. V lost 5 bases, J lost 3 bases, and 5 bases stayed unmatched.

This clonotype appeared many times. This chain connects TRBV7-8 to TRBJ1-1; TRBD1 agrees at 9 bases. The CDR3 is 15 amino acids. The V gene's germline CDR1 is SGHVS and CDR2 FQNEAQ. With 5 bases clipped from V and 0 bases from J, the junction kept 4 bases outside the gene matches. The CDR3 DNA reads as TGTGCCAGCAGCCCCTGGACAGGGGTGAACACTGAAGCTTTCTTT. Amino acid sequence: CASSPWTGVNTEAFF.

This clonotype was counted between two and nine times. This sequence joins TRBV27 and TRBJ1-2; no reliable D call. The germline V gene encodes CDR1 MNHEY and CDR2 SMNVEV (reference sequence). The V end was cut by 0 bases, the J end by 7 bases, with 15 bases between. The CDR3 contains 15 residues. Here the CDR3 DNA reads TGTGCCAGCAGTTTATCGGTGGAGGGAGAAGGTGGCTACACCTTC. This gives the protein CASSLSVEGEGGYTF.